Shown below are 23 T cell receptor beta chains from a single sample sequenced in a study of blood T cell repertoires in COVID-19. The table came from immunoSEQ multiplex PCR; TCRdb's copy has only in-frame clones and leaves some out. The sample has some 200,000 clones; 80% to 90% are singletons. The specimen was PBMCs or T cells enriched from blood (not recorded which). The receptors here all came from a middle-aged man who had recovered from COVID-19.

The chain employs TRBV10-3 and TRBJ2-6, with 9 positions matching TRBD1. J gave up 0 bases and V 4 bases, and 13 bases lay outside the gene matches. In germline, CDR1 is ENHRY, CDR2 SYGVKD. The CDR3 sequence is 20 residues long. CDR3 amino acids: CAISGGLGTGTSSGANVLTF. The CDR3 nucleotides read TGTGCCATCAGTGGAGGTTTAGGGACAGGGACTTCCTCTGGGGCCAACGTCCTGACTTTC.

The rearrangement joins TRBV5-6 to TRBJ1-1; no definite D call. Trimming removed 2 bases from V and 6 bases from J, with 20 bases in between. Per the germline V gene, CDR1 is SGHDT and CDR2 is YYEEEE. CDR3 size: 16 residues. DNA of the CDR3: TGTGCCAGCAGCTTCTACCGACTGCAAGGAGAACCTGAAGCTTTCTTT. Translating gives CASSFYRLQGEPEAFF. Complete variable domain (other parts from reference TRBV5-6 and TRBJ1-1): DAGVTQSPTHLIKTRGQQVTLRCSPKSGHDTVSWYQQALGQGPQFIFQYYEEEERQRGNFPDRFSGHQFPNYSSELNVNALLLGDSALYLCASSFYRLQGEPEAFFGQGTRLTVV.

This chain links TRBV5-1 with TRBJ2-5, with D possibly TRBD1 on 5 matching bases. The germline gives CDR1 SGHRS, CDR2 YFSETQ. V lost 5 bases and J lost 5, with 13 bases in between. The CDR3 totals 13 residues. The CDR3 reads CASRTTAAETQYF. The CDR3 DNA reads TGCGCCAGCAGAACGACAGCCGCCGAGACCCAGTACTTC.

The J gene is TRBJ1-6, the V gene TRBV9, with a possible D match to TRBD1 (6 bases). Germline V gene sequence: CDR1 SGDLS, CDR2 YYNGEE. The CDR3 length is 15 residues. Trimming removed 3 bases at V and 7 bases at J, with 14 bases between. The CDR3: CASSARETGNSPLHF. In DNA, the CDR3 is TGTGCCAGCAGCGCGCGTGAAACAGGGAATTCACCCCTCCACTTT.

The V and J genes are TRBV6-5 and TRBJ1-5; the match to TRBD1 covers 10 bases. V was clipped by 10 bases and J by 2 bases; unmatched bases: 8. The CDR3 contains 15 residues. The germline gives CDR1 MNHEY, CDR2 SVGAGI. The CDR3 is CAIRTGGRGNQPQHF. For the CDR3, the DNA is TGTGCCATCAGGACAGGGGGTAGAGGCAATCAGCCCCAGCATTTT.

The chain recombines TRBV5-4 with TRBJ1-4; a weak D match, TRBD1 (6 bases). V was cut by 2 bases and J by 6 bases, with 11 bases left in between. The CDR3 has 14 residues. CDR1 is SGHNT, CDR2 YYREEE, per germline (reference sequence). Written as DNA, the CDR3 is TGTGCCAGCAGCTTCAGAGGGGGAGATGAAAAACTGTTTTTT. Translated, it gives CASSFRGGDEKLFF.

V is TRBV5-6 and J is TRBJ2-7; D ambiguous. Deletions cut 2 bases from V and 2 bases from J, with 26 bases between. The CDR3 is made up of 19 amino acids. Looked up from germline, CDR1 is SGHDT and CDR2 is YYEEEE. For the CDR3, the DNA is TGTGCCAGCAGCTTCCAACTCTTGATCCTGAGCGACCAACCCTACGAGCAGTACTTC. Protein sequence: CASSFQLLILSDQPYEQYF.

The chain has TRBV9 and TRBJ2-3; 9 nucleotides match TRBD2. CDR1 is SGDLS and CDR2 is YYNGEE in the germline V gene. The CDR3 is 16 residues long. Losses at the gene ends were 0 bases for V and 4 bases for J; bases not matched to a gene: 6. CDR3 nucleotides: TGTGCCAGCAGCGTAGTAGCGGGAGCGGGGGCAGATACGCAGTATTTT. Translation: CASSVVAGAGADTQYF. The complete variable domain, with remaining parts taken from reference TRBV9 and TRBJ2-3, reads DSGVTQTPKHLITATGQRVTLRCSPRSGDLSVYWYQQSLDQGLQFLIQYYNGEERAKGNILERFSAQQFPDLHSELNLSSLELGDSALYFCASSVVAGAGADTQYFGPGTRLTVL.

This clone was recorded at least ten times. CDR3 in DNA: TGTGCCAGCAGCTTAGACGGGACTCTAAACACTGAAGCTTTCTTT. It encodes CASSLDGTLNTEAFF. The V gene is TRBV7-8, the J gene TRBJ1-1, with a weak D call TRBD1 (5 bases). Germline V gene lookup returns CDR1 SGHVS and CDR2 FQNEAQ. CDR3 length equals 15 residues. V lost 1 base, J lost 2 bases, and 11 bases lay in between.

CDR3 DNA: TGTGCCAGCAGCTCCCAGAACACTGAAGCTTTCTTT. It translates to CASSSQNTEAFF. This chain connects TRBV13 to TRBJ1-1; D not certain. The germline CDR1 and CDR2 sequences are PRHDT and FYEKMQ (reference sequence). V gave up 4 bases and J gave up 1 base, with 4 bases separating them. The CDR3 is made up of 12 amino acids.

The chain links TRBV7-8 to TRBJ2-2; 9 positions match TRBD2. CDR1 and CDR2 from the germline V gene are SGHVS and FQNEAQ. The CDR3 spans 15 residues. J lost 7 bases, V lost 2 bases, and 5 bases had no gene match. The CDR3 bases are TGTGCCAGCAGCTTACGGACTAGCGTGGGCGGGGAGCTGTTTTTT. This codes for CASSLRTSVGGELFF.

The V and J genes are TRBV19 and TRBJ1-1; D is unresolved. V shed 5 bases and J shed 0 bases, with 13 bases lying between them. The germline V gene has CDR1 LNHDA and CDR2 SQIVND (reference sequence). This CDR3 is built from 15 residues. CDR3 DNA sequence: TGTGCCAGTAGTTCATCCAAGAGCATGAACACTGAAGCTTTCTTT. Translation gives CASSSSKSMNTEAFF.

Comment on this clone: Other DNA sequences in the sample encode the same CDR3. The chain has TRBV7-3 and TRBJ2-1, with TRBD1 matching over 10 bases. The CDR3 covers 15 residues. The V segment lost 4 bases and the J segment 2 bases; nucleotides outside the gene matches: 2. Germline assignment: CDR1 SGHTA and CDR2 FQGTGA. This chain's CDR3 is CASSSDRGPYNEQFF. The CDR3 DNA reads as TGTGCCAGCAGCTCCGACAGGGGGCCCTACAATGAGCAGTTCTTC.

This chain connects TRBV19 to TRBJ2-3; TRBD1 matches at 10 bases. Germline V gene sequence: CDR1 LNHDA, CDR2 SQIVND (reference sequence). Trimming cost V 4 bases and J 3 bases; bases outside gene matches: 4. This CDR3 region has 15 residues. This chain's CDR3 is CASSRTGGGTDTQYF. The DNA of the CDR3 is TGTGCCAGTAGTAGGACAGGGGGTGGGACAGATACGCAGTATTTT. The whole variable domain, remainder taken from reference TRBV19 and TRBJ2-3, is DGGITQSPKYLFRKEGQNVTLSCEQNLNHDAMYWYRQDPGQGLRLIYYSQIVNDFQKGDIAEGYSVSREKKESFPLTVTSAQKNPTAFYLCASSRTGGGTDTQYFGPGTRLTVL.

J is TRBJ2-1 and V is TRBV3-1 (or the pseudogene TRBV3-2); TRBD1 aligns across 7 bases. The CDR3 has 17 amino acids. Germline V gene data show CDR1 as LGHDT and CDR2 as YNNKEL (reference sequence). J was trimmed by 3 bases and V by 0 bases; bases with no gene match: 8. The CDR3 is CASSQEHGTANYNEQFF. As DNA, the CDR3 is TGTGCCAGCAGCCAAGAACACGGGACAGCAAACTACAATGAGCAGTTCTTC.

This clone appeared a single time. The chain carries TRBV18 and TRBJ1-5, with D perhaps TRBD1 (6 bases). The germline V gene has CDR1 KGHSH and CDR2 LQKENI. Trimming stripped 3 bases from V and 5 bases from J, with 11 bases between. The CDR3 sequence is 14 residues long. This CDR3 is CASSPNRDDQPQHF. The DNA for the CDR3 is TGTGCCAGCTCACCTAACAGGGACGATCAGCCCCAGCATTTT.

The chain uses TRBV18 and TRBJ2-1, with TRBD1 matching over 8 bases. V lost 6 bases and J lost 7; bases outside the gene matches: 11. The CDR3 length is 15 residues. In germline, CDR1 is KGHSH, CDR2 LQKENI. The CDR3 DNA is TGTGCCAGCTCGTACGCCACAGGGGGAGTGAATGAGCAGTTCTTC. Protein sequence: CASSYATGGVNEQFF.

CDR3 nucleotide sequence: TGTGCCAGCAGCTTATCGGGACAGGAGGCCTACGAGCAGTACGTC. Translating it yields CASSLSGQEAYEQYV. The V gene is TRBV7-2, the J gene TRBJ2-7; 8 bases are a match to TRBD1. The germline V gene encodes CDR1 SGHTA and CDR2 FQGNSA. This CDR3 region has 15 residues. V lost 2 bases to trimming and J lost 2 bases; unmatched junction nucleotides: 5.

CDR3 sequence reads: CASSFGLAGVEGDTQYF. The CDR3 coding sequence is TGTGCCAGCAGCTTTGGACTAGCGGGAGTCGAAGGAGATACGCAGTATTTT. The J gene is TRBJ2-3, the V gene TRBV7-3; 13 bases agree with TRBD2. V lost 3 bases, J lost 5 bases, and 8 bases stayed unmatched. The CDR3 extends over 17 amino acids. CDR1 is SGHTA, CDR2 FQGTGA, per germline.

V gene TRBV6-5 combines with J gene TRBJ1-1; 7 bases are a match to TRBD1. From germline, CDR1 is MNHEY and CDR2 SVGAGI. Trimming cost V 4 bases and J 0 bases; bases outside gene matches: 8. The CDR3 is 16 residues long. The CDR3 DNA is TGTGCCAGCAGTTCCCTTAGGGGGCCCTTGAACACTGAAGCTTTCTTT. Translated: CASSSLRGPLNTEAFF.

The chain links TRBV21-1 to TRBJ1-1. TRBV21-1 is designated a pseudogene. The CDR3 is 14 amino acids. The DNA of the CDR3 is TGTGCCAGCAGCAAAGTATCCCTGAACACTGAAGCTTTCTTT. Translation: CASSKVSLNTEAFF.

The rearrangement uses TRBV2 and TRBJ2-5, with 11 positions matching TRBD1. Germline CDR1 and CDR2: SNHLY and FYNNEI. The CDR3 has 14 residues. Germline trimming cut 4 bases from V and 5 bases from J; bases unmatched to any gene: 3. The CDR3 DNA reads TGTGCCAGCAGTGGTAGGGACAGGGGGGAGACCCAGTACTTC. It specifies CASSGRDRGETQYF.

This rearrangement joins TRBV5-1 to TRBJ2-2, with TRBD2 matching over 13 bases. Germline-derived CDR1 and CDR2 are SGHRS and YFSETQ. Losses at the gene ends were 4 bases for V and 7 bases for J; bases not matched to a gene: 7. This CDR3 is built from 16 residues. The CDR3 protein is CASSPLAGGPDGELFF. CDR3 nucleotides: TGCGCCAGCAGCCCACTAGCGGGAGGGCCGGACGGGGAGCTGTTTTTT.